These 14 T cell receptor beta chains were all obtained from the same sample, sequenced in a study of control samples from healthy donors and cancer patients. Clones were sequenced by immunoSEQ multiplex PCR, and TCRdb holds only the in-frame ones, with some missing. The sample lists about 110,000 clones; 70% to 85% were seen once. Sequencing was performed on blood. The receptors were sampled from a man aged 18 to 35 in good health.

The rearrangement joins TRBV4-1 to TRBJ1-4; D uncertain. The V gene's germline CDR1 is MGHRA and CDR2 YSYEKL. V was pared by 2 bases and J by 4 bases, with 14 bases between. The CDR3 extends over 16 amino acids. The CDR3: CASSQLAGLGNEKLFF. CDR3 in DNA: TGCGCCAGCAGCCAATTAGCCGGACTGGGTAATGAAAAACTGTTTTTT.

This clone was detected only a few times. The genes are TRBV2 and TRBJ1-1; TRBD1 aligns across 12 bases. The germline V gene has CDR1 SNHLY and CDR2 FYNNEI. With 2 bases clipped from V and 9 bases from J, the junction kept 7 bases outside the gene matches. This CDR3 is 15 amino acids long. The CDR3 nucleotides are TGTGCCAGCAGTGAACGACCGGGACAGGGGGCTAAAGCTTTCTTT. This gives the protein CASSERPGQGAKAFF.

The V gene is TRBV18, the J gene TRBJ1-3, with D uncertain. V lost 0 bases, J lost 0 bases, and 12 bases lay in between. Per the germline V gene, CDR1 is KGHSH and CDR2 is LQKENI. The CDR3 is 17 residues long. The CDR3 coding sequence is TGTGCCAGCTCACCACCGGCCCCACTCAACTCTGGAAACACCATATATTTT. It specifies CASSPPAPLNSGNTIYF.

This chain uses TRBV6-1 with TRBJ1-6, with D unclear. Trimming took off 1 base at V and 3 bases at J, with 13 bases between the two ends. CDR3 length: 17 residues. Germline CDR1 MNHNS, CDR2 SASEGT. As DNA, the CDR3 is TGTGCCAGCAGTGAAGAACCCCCTTTCCTCTATAATTCACCCCTCCACTTT. It codes for CASSEEPPFLYNSPLHF.

The chain recombines TRBV11-1 with TRBJ1-5; 7 bases map to TRBD1. The CDR3 contains 15 residues. V dropped 1 base and J dropped 4; count of bases not matched to a gene: 4. Germline V gene lookup returns CDR1 SGHAT and CDR2 FQDESV (reference sequence). For the CDR3, the DNA is TGTGCCAGCAGCTTAGGAGGGACAGCTAATCAGCCCCAGCATTTT. Its translation is CASSLGGTANQPQHF. Complete variable domain (other parts from reference TRBV11-1 and TRBJ1-5): EAEVAQSPRYKITEKSQAVAFWCDPISGHATLYWYRQILGQGPELLVQFQDESVVDDSQLPKDRFSAERLKGVDSTLKIQPAELGDSAMYLCASSLGGTANQPQHFGDGTRLSIL.

This clone showed up just a few times. The chain uses TRBV3-1 (or the pseudogene TRBV3-2) and TRBJ2-3; 14 positions agree with TRBD2. J gave up 2 bases and V 4 bases, and 5 bases lay outside the gene matches. The CDR3 length is 17 residues. From germline, CDR1 is LGHDT and CDR2 YNNKEL (reference sequence). CDR3 sequence: CASSPGLAGGYTDTQYF. The CDR3 DNA follows: TGTGCCAGCAGCCCCGGACTAGCGGGGGGATACACAGATACGCAGTATTTT.

The chain joins TRBV11-2 to TRBJ2-1; D is uncertain. The CDR3 runs 14 residues. The V and J ends lost 11 bases and 5 bases respectively, with 19 bases between them. Per the germline V gene, CDR1 is SGHAT and CDR2 is FQNNGV. CDR3 in DNA: TGTGCCCACATGTCCCTAGATAACCACAATGAGCAGTTCTTC. Its protein is CAHMSLDNHNEQFF.

V is TRBV5-4 and J is TRBJ2-7; a weak D match, TRBD2 (5 bases). From germline, CDR1 is SGHNT and CDR2 YYREEE (reference sequence). CDR3 length: 16 amino acids. The V and J ends lost 3 bases and 2 bases respectively, with 18 bases between them. CDR3 DNA: TGTGCCAGCAGCTCATCCTACGGGGTAGGAGCCTACGAGCAGTACTTC. This codes for CASSSSYGVGAYEQYF. Full variable domain (remainder filled in from reference TRBV5-4 and TRBJ2-7): ETGVTQSPTHLIKTRGQQVTLRCSSQSGHNTVSWYQQALGQGPQFIFQYYREEENGRGNFPPRFSGLQFPNYSSELNVNALELDDSALYLCASSSSYGVGAYEQYFGPGTRLTVT.

This clone appeared a single time. The gene calls are TRBV7-2 and TRBJ2-2; D assignment may be TRBD1 or TRBD2 (5 bases each). V was shortened by 5 bases and J by 1 base, with 14 bases between the two germline ends. Germline V gene lookup returns CDR1 SGHTA and CDR2 FQGNSA. This CDR3 region has 16 residues. CDR3 DNA: TGTGCCAGCAGCACACAAGGGACGGGGAACACCGGGGAGCTGTTTTTT. It specifies CASSTQGTGNTGELFF.

V gene TRBV4-1 combines with J gene TRBJ1-2; TRBD1 matches 7 bases. The CDR3 runs 15 residues. The junction had 10 bases not matched to a gene; V was cut back by 5 bases and J by 4 bases. From germline, CDR1 is MGHRA and CDR2 YSYEKL. The CDR3 region has the DNA TGCGCCAGCAGCACCTCACGCCGGGACAGCTATGGCTACACCTTC. Residues: CASSTSRRDSYGYTF.

Comments on this clone: An end of the junction does not agree with germline; a read error may underlie this. V gene TRBV11-2 combines with J gene TRBJ2-7, with D possibly TRBD1 on 6 matching bases. This CDR3 is 15 amino acids long. CDR1 SGHAT and CDR2 FQNNGV come from the germline V gene. The CDR3 nucleotides read TGTGCCAGCAGGGCACAGGGCTTACCCTCCGACGAGCAGTACTTC. It codes for CASRAQGLPSDEQYF.

The CDR3 DNA reads as TGTGCCAGCAGTGATTTTGGTCAGACCGGGGAGCTGTTTTTT. This codes for CASSDFGQTGELFF. The V gene is TRBV6-4, the J gene TRBJ2-2, with D hard to call. The CDR3 has 14 amino acids. Germline loops: CDR1 MRHNA, CDR2 SNTAGT. With 3 bases removed from V and 5 bases from J, the gap between germline ends came to 10 bases.

The chain couples TRBV6-6 to TRBJ2-6; TRBD2 is a possible D gene (5 bases). The CDR3 extends over 15 amino acids. The germline V gene encodes CDR1 MNHNY and CDR2 SVGAGI (reference sequence). The V gene lost 2 bases and the J gene lost 3 bases, with 8 bases spanning the gap. The CDR3 is CASSYERVGANVLTF. CDR3 coding DNA: TGTGCCAGCAGTTACGAGAGGGTTGGGGCCAACGTCCTGACTTTC.

The chain carries TRBV6-1 and TRBJ2-7; D is unresolved. From germline, CDR1 is MNHNS and CDR2 SASEGT. V was cut by 3 bases and J by 0 bases, with 9 bases left in between. The CDR3 extends over 14 amino acids. This CDR3 reads CASSDSGISYEQYV. The CDR3 bases are TGTGCCAGCAGTGATTCGGGTATCTCCTACGAGCAGTACGTC.